These 13 T cell receptor beta chains share one sample of origin, sequenced in a study. TCRdb reanalysed the 5' RACE reads using MiXCR and keeps one entry per CDR3 protein. In the table there are some 57,000 distinct CDR3 sequences, about 15% of which are singletons. The sample taken for sequencing was naive CD4+ T cells sorted from blood. Subset here: naive CD4+ T cells, CD4+CD45RA+CD25-. These receptors originate from a female donor with breast cancer.

The rearrangement uses TRBV20-1 and TRBJ1-2, with 10 bases lining up with TRBD1. Germline values: CDR1 DFQATT, CDR2 SNEGSKA (reference sequence). With V trimmed by 3 bases and J by 3 bases, 1 base remained unmatched. This CDR3 is built from 13 residues. The CDR3 sequence: CSARGTGDYGYTF. DNA of the CDR3: TGCAGTGCTAGGGGGACAGGGGACTATGGCTACACCTTC.

The chain employs TRBV10-3 and TRBJ2-1, with 7 bases fitting TRBD2. The CDR3 is made up of 14 amino acids. V lost 10 bases and J lost 7; bases outside the gene matches: 13. Germline V CDR1 and CDR2: ENHRY, SYGVKD. Here the CDR3 DNA reads TGTGCCACCCTTCCCGGGGCACTAGCGAATGAGCAGTTCTTC. This gives the protein CATLPGALANEQFF.

This clonotype was observed a few times. A read error may produce the germline difference seen at one junction end. The rearrangement links TRBV28 to TRBJ1-1, with 7 bases lining up with TRBD1. This CDR3 has 13 residues. Germline V CDR1 and CDR2: MDHEN, SYDVKM. The CDR3 DNA reads as TGTGCCAGCGGCTACAGGGGCCTATATAAGCAAATCTTT. Translation: CASGYRGLYKQIF.

This clonotype was picked up a small number of times. V and J are TRBV5-1 and TRBJ2-7; 8 positions agree with TRBD1. The CDR3 runs 14 residues. Germline CDR1 and CDR2: SGHRS and YFSETQ. V shed 0 bases, J shed 3 bases, and the junction held 2 bases outside the gene matches. The CDR3 sequence: CASSLAGQDYEQYF. The CDR3 DNA sequence: TGCGCCAGCAGCTTGGCGGGACAGGACTACGAGCAGTACTTC.

This clonotype was counted once. The rearrangement links TRBV5-6 to TRBJ2-3; TRBD2 is a possible D gene (6 bases). The V gene lost 3 bases and the J gene lost 5 bases, with 28 bases spanning the gap. The CDR3 totals 19 residues. The germline V gene has CDR1 SGHDT and CDR2 YYEEEE. CDR3 sequence (DNA): TGTGCCAGCAGCTCCCCCTCGGGGGATGGATGGATGGTAGGAGATACGCAGTATTTT. Translated, it gives CASSSPSGDGWMVGDTQYF.

This sequence joins TRBV7-9 and TRBJ2-2; no firm D call. This CDR3 has 16 amino acids. CDR1 and CDR2 (germline): SEHNR, FQNEAQ (reference sequence). V lost 0 bases and J 0 bases, leaving 8 bases between the germline ends. The CDR3 loop is CASSLAREANTGELFF. The CDR3 region has the DNA TGTGCCAGCAGCTTAGCGAGAGAGGCGAACACCGGGGAGCTGTTTTTT.

This chain connects TRBV29-1 to TRBJ1-5, with 9 nucleotides matching TRBD1. J lost 10 bases, V lost 4 bases, and 8 bases had no gene match. The CDR3 loop spans 13 amino acids. Germline V gene data show CDR1 as SQVTM and CDR2 as ANQGSEA. This CDR3 reads CSVGGQGGHPQHF. CDR3 in DNA: TGCAGCGTTGGGGGACAGGGCGGTCATCCCCAGCATTTT.

Details on this clonotype: This may come from a read error, since a much larger clone is one base off. This chain joins TRBV5-1 and TRBJ1-2; 9 bases are a match to TRBD1. The CDR3 covers 14 residues. V dropped 5 bases and J dropped 8; count of bases not matched to a gene: 10. CDR1 is SGHRS, CDR2 YFSETQ, per germline. This CDR3 reads CASRPGQGSWGYTF. The CDR3 DNA sequence: TGCGCCAGCAGACCGGGACAGGGTTCTTGGGGCTACACCTTC.

This clonotype has at least ten counts. This sequence joins TRBV7-9 and TRBJ2-3; D possibly matches TRBD1 or TRBD2 (5 bases each). V gave up 5 bases and J gave up 5 bases, with 11 bases separating them. The CDR3 spans 13 residues. Germline lookup yields CDR1 SEHNR and CDR2 FQNEAQ (reference sequence). DNA of the CDR3: TGTGCCAGCAGCCACCTGGGACGAGATACGCAGTATTTT. Translating gives CASSHLGRDTQYF.

The chain links TRBV24-1 to TRBJ1-3; perhaps TRBD1 as D (5 bases). Trimming shortened V by 2 bases and J by 0 bases, and 10 bases separated the two germline ends. CDR1 KGHDR and CDR2 SFDVKD come from the germline V gene. The CDR3 length is 16 residues. The CDR3 DNA reads TGTGCCACCAGTGATTCCAAGGACAACTCTGGAAACACCATATATTTT. Protein: CATSDSKDNSGNTIYF.

This clonotype occurred a few times. The chain carries TRBV12-3 or TRBV12-4 and TRBJ2-1; no reliable D call. The CDR3 length is 12 residues. The V gene lost 1 base and the J gene lost 9 bases, with 7 bases spanning the gap. CDR3: CASSLGQAEQFF. CDR3 nucleotide sequence: TGTGCCAGCAGTTTAGGTCAGGCTGAGCAGTTCTTC.

The CDR3 reads CATSDLREWEGNQPQHF. DNA for the CDR3: TGTGCCACCAGTGATTTGAGAGAGTGGGAAGGCAATCAGCCCCAGCATTTT. The chain carries TRBV24-1 and TRBJ1-5; D call uncertain. Per the germline V gene, CDR1 is KGHDR and CDR2 is SFDVKD. The length of the CDR3 is 17 residues. V was clipped by 0 bases and J by 2 bases, with 13 bases between them.

This clonotype has ten or more counts. V gene TRBV5-1 combines with J gene TRBJ1-1; D unclear. This CDR3 is built from 16 residues. The ends were cut back, 1 base at V and 0 bases at J, with 13 bases in the middle. Germline loops: CDR1 SGHRS, CDR2 YFSETQ. DNA for the CDR3: TGCGCCAGCAGCTTGACCTCGGTAGCCCTGAACACTGAAGCTTTCTTT. It yields the protein CASSLTSVALNTEAFF.